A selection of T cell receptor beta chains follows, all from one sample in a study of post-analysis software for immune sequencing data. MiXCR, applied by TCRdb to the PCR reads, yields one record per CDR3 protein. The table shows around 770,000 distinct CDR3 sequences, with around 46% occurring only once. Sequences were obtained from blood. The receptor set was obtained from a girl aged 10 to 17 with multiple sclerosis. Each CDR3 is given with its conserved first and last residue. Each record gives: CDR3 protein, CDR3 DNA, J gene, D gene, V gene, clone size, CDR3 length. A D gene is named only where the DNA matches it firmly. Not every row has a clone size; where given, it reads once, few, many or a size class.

cdr3_aa: CASSKGGGRETQYF
cdr3_nt: TGTGCCAGCAGCAAAGGGGGAGGGAGAGAGACCCAGTACTTC
j_call: TRBJ2-5
d_call: .
v_call: TRBV21-1
clone_size: .
cdr3_length: 14

cdr3_aa: CASSSRGGVTEAFF
cdr3_nt: TGTGCCAGCAGTTCCCGGGGAGGGGTCACTGAAGCTTTCTTT
j_call: TRBJ1-1
d_call: .
v_call: TRBV27
clone_size: .
cdr3_length: 14

cdr3_aa: CASSQDGRGQYEQFF
cdr3_nt: TGTGCCAGCAGCCAAGATGGTCGGGGACAATATGAGCAGTTCTTC
j_call: TRBJ2-1
d_call: .
v_call: TRBV14
clone_size: .
cdr3_length: 15

cdr3_aa: CASSDTVTYEQYF
cdr3_nt: TGTGCCAGCAGCGACACGGTAACCTACGAGCAGTACTTC
j_call: TRBJ2-7
d_call: .
v_call: TRBV25-1
clone_size: few
cdr3_length: 13

cdr3_aa: CASSPQGAGWNEQFF
cdr3_nt: TGTGCCAGCAGCCCTCAAGGGGCGGGATGGAATGAGCAGTTCTTC
j_call: TRBJ2-1
d_call: .
v_call: TRBV9
clone_size: .
cdr3_length: 15

cdr3_aa: CASSLSQGPRSYEQYF
cdr3_nt: TGTGCCAGCAGCCTCTCACAGGGACCTCGCTCCTACGAGCAGTACTTC
j_call: TRBJ2-7
d_call: .
v_call: TRBV16
clone_size: .
cdr3_length: 16

cdr3_aa: CASSQGHGSPQHF
cdr3_nt: TGTGCCAGCAGCCAAGGTCACGGTTCGCCCCAGCATTTT
j_call: TRBJ1-5
d_call: .
v_call: TRBV3-1
clone_size: .
cdr3_length: 13

cdr3_aa: CASSPGLASGSNEQFF
cdr3_nt: TGTGCCAGTAGCCCGGGGTTGGCTAGCGGGAGCAATGAGCAGTTCTTC
j_call: TRBJ2-1
d_call: TRBD2
v_call: TRBV13
clone_size: .
cdr3_length: 16

cdr3_aa: CASSPLREGLEQFF
cdr3_nt: TGTGCCAGCAGTCCCCTGCGGGAGGGCCTTGAGCAGTTCTTC
j_call: TRBJ2-1
d_call: TRBD2
v_call: TRBV27
clone_size: .
cdr3_length: 14

cdr3_aa: CASSSFLRDEQFF
cdr3_nt: TGTGCCAGCAGCTCCTTTTTAAGGGATGAGCAGTTCTTC
j_call: TRBJ2-1
d_call: .
v_call: TRBV7-9
clone_size: few
cdr3_length: 13

cdr3_aa: CATSGVTGTGARDTQYF
cdr3_nt: TGTGCCACCAGTGGTGTAACCGGGACAGGGGCGAGGGATACGCAGTATTTT
j_call: TRBJ2-3
d_call: TRBD1
v_call: TRBV24-1
clone_size: .
cdr3_length: 17

cdr3_aa: CASSVAPGDGSHLHF
cdr3_nt: TGTGCCAGCAGCGTAGCCCCAGGGGACGGTTCACACCTCCACTTT
j_call: TRBJ1-6
d_call: .
v_call: TRBV9
clone_size: .
cdr3_length: 15

cdr3_aa: CASSSELTGGGLSYEQYF
cdr3_nt: TGTGCCAGCAGCTCGGAATTGACAGGGGGTGGACTGTCCTACGAGCAGTACTTC
j_call: TRBJ2-7
d_call: TRBD1
v_call: TRBV7-9
clone_size: few
cdr3_length: 18

cdr3_aa: CSAKPFSGNTIYF
cdr3_nt: TGCAGTGCCAAACCCTTCTCTGGAAACACCATATATTTT
j_call: TRBJ1-3
d_call: .
v_call: TRBV20-1
clone_size: once
cdr3_length: 13

cdr3_aa: CASSLTSGRKYNEQFF
cdr3_nt: TGCGCCAGCAGCTTGACTAGCGGGAGGAAGTACAATGAGCAGTTCTTC
j_call: TRBJ2-1
d_call: TRBD2
v_call: TRBV5-1
clone_size: .
cdr3_length: 16

cdr3_aa: CSARPGTDTQYF
cdr3_nt: TGCAGTGCTAGGCCCGGCACAGATACGCAGTATTTT
j_call: TRBJ2-3
d_call: .
v_call: TRBV20-1
clone_size: many
cdr3_length: 12

cdr3_aa: CAISEYGNTEAFF
cdr3_nt: TGTGCCATCAGTGAGTACGGGAACACTGAAGCTTTCTTT
j_call: TRBJ1-1
d_call: .
v_call: TRBV10-3
clone_size: .
cdr3_length: 13

cdr3_aa: CSARDKLAGVYEQYF
cdr3_nt: TGCAGTGCTAGAGATAAGCTAGCGGGAGTCTACGAGCAGTACTTC
j_call: TRBJ2-7
d_call: TRBD2
v_call: TRBV20-1
clone_size: .
cdr3_length: 15

cdr3_aa: CASSEQIHREKLFF
cdr3_nt: TGTGCCAGCAGCGAACAGATTCACCGTGAAAAACTGTTTTTT
j_call: TRBJ1-4
d_call: .
v_call: TRBV27
clone_size: .
cdr3_length: 14

cdr3_aa: CASSLAGQGRRETQYF
cdr3_nt: TGTGCCAGCAGCTTAGCGGGACAGGGGAGGCGAGAGACCCAGTACTTC
j_call: TRBJ2-5
d_call: TRBD1
v_call: TRBV7-9
clone_size: .
cdr3_length: 16

cdr3_aa: CASSYSGREAYTF
cdr3_nt: TGTGCCAGCAGTTACTCCGGCAGGGAAGCCTACACCTTC
j_call: TRBJ1-2
d_call: .
v_call: TRBV6-2/TRBV6-3
clone_size: few
cdr3_length: 13

cdr3_aa: CATSDGMGAFF
cdr3_nt: TGTGCCACCAGTGATGGGATGGGGGCTTTCTTT
j_call: TRBJ1-1
d_call: .
v_call: TRBV24-1
clone_size: few
cdr3_length: 11

cdr3_aa: CSALSRSGQGVGETQYF
cdr3_nt: TGCAGTGCCCTGAGCCGGTCCGGACAGGGGGTAGGAGAGACCCAGTACTTC
j_call: TRBJ2-5
d_call: TRBD1
v_call: TRBV20-1
clone_size: .
cdr3_length: 17

cdr3_aa: CASSSSRLGFYEQYF
cdr3_nt: TGTGCCAGCAGCTCTAGCCGCTTGGGGTTCTACGAGCAGTACTTC
j_call: TRBJ2-7
d_call: .
v_call: TRBV28
clone_size: .
cdr3_length: 15

cdr3_aa: CASSFSAGGLYEQYF
cdr3_nt: TGTGCCAGCAGTTTCTCGGCAGGGGGGCTTTACGAGCAGTACTTC
j_call: TRBJ2-7
d_call: .
v_call: TRBV28
clone_size: .
cdr3_length: 15

cdr3_aa: CAISARSPGQAYNEQFF
cdr3_nt: TGTGCCATCAGTGCACGATCACCGGGACAGGCCTACAATGAGCAGTTCTTC
j_call: TRBJ2-1
d_call: TRBD1
v_call: TRBV10-3
clone_size: .
cdr3_length: 17

cdr3_aa: CASSYFQGSDTEAFF
cdr3_nt: TGTGCCAGCAGTTACTTTCAGGGTTCCGACACTGAAGCTTTCTTT
j_call: TRBJ1-1
d_call: .
v_call: TRBV6-5
clone_size: .
cdr3_length: 15

cdr3_aa: CASNMGQYEQYF
cdr3_nt: TGTGCCAGCAACATGGGACAGTACGAGCAGTACTTC
j_call: TRBJ2-7
d_call: TRBD1
v_call: TRBV6-1
clone_size: few
cdr3_length: 12

cdr3_aa: CSVEGASGQEFADTQYF
cdr3_nt: TGCAGCGTTGAGGGAGCTTCGGGACAGGAATTCGCAGATACGCAGTATTTT
j_call: TRBJ2-3
d_call: TRBD1
v_call: TRBV29-1
clone_size: .
cdr3_length: 17

cdr3_aa: CASSPRTSLYEQYF
cdr3_nt: TGTGCCAGCAGTCCCCGGACTAGCCTTTACGAGCAGTACTTC
j_call: TRBJ2-7
d_call: TRBD2
v_call: TRBV28
clone_size: few
cdr3_length: 14

cdr3_aa: CASSQPASGRGWNEQFF
cdr3_nt: TGTGCCAGCAGCCAGCCGGCTAGCGGGAGAGGGTGGAATGAGCAGTTCTTC
j_call: TRBJ2-1
d_call: TRBD2
v_call: TRBV3-1
clone_size: .
cdr3_length: 17

cdr3_aa: CASSSGTLEEQYF
cdr3_nt: TGTGCCAGCAGTTCCGGGACCCTGGAAGAGCAGTACTTC
j_call: TRBJ2-7
d_call: .
v_call: TRBV27
clone_size: few
cdr3_length: 13

cdr3_aa: CASRPNRAEQYF
cdr3_nt: TGTGCCAGCAGACCAAACAGGGCCGAGCAGTACTTC
j_call: TRBJ2-7
d_call: .
v_call: TRBV6-1
clone_size: many
cdr3_length: 12

cdr3_aa: CSATGTALYEQYF
cdr3_nt: TGCAGTGCCACCGGGACAGCCCTCTACGAGCAGTACTTC
j_call: TRBJ2-7
d_call: TRBD1
v_call: TRBV20-1
clone_size: .
cdr3_length: 13

cdr3_aa: CASSLSAPLYYEQYF
cdr3_nt: TGCGCCAGCAGCTTATCAGCGCCCCTCTACTACGAGCAGTACTTC
j_call: TRBJ2-7
d_call: .
v_call: TRBV5-1
clone_size: .
cdr3_length: 15